This entry is about one TCR beta chain. This clonotype was seen a few times. The target of this receptor is not known. Base qualities are missing; no much larger clone stands one base away. This sample was taken from a study of human T cells and chemical hapten exposure (dated by TCRdb to the early 2020s). Background for the entire study: For sensitization, 2% DPC in acetone was applied to a roughly 2 cm by roughly 2 cm area of upper inner arm skin. Throughout the approximately 24-week study period, patients were also given weekly therapeutic DPC doses on the scalp. Patch testing was performed on the upper back with Finn chambers containing 0.01% DPC, and the patch tests were scored after 6 days according to International Contact Dermatitis Research Group standards. The patient cohort, mostly female, included alopecia areata with under or over 50% scalp involvement, alopecia totalis and alopecia universalis. Libraries were pooled for sequencing, and per-sample TCR yields varied mainly because of small differences in library volumes within the pool. Peripheral blood TCR repertoire changes were tracked in vivo in alopecia patients during primary and secondary sensitization to the hapten diphenylcyclopropenone (DPC). Blood samples were taken from patients before sensitization (week 0) and then at 2, 6 and about 24 weeks after DPC sensitization. Approximately 28 alopecia patients provided blood for TCR sequencing at one to four time points (pre-sensitization, 2, 6 and 24 weeks).

Germline trimming amounts to 5 bases on V and 5 bases on J, with 14 as the count of junction bases outside the gene matches. The CDR3 has 17 amino acids, counting the end cysteine and phenylalanine. The DNA shown is the 51-base CDR3, in frame from base 1. Via the germline V gene, CDR1 is SGHAT and CDR2 FQNNGV. Preparation of the library involved RACE. Sequencing instrument: NextSeq 500. During library preparation, unique molecular identifiers were attached to individual cDNA molecules so that TCRs could be counted quantitatively and reproducibly. Each blood RNA sample was used to sequence both TCR alpha and TCR beta chains. The published analysis was carried out like this. The median number of TCRs per sample was 95,638, ranging from roughly 23,224 to 700,000. V, J and CDR3 annotation of the TCR reads was carried out using the Decombinator software suite. Every sample was subsampled to the same number of TCRs (28,000) for the PS versus PT1 abundance plots. TCRs were defined as expanded if absent before sensitization and observed at least eight times at the 2-week time point. Using fastp trimming at Q25 and MiXCR clonotype assembly, TCRdb reanalyzed the public sequencing data and kept in-frame beta chains. Every CDR3 protein is listed once, alongside the most common genes and DNA of its rows. These V and J calls originate from TCRdb's pipeline instead of the authors' own analysis. Within this sample are roughly 360,000 distinct CDR3 sequences, with about 4.8% of them counted one time only. The ten most abundant clones make up approximately 2.1% of the sample.

The time point label of this sample denotes: patch test 1, 2 weeks after DPC sensitization. What this sample's treatment or condition label stands for: therapeutic diphenylcyclopropenone sensitization with weekly scalp DPC. At each patch-test visit, blood was drawn before the patch test was applied. To be eligible, patients had to be aged 18 to 70, diagnosed with alopecia and judged suitable for DPC therapy, while pregnant patients were excluded. Total RNA was isolated from unfractionated whole blood collected in Tempus Blood RNA tubes. Findings and caveats that apply to the study as a whole: After repeated subsampling, changes were observed in the strength of the expansion versus patch-test correlation and in the threshold at which the correlation became significant. Expanded TCRs formed significantly more large CDR3 similarity clusters than pre-sensitization or healthy control sets, consistent with antigen-driven responses. A positive correlation was found between the number of PT1 expanded TCRs and patch test score, with significance reached at thresholds 8, 16 and 32 but not 4. Because every patient had alopecia, a presumed autoimmune disease, the patients' immune response might differ from that of healthy individuals. DPC sensitization did not change how many TCRs were above 1 in 1000 frequency, and no evidence was found of alterations in global repertoire structure.

The sequence came from a woman in her fifties or sixties with alopecia areata. Some clones in this sample may be carry-over from other donors' samples. Recombination joined TRBV11-2 with TRBJ2-5, with TRBD1 identical over 10 junction bases. The sequences come from whole blood, collected in connection with sensitization to the hapten diphenylcyclopropenone (DPC). The CDR3 reads as follows: CASSRGVDRGRTETQYF. The DNA sequence reads TGTGCCAGCAGCCGGGGGGTCGACAGGGGGCGAACGGAGACCCAGTACTTC.